This T cell receptor (beta chain) came from a study of control samples from healthy donors and cancer patients (TCRdb year 2020). The method behind the library was the immunoSEQ multiplex PCR assay. Drawn from immuneACCESS, this table holds only the in-frame rearrangements with V and J called that TCRdb kept. Clones are partly lost; checked studies trace under half to an unresolved V gene and leave the rest unexplained. Across this sample there are 150,000 to 200,000 clones, with more than 90% seen only once. Around 1.4% of the sample comes from the top ten. Comment on this clone: What antigen it recognizes has not been identified. Base qualities are missing; no much larger clone stands one base away.

Trimming costs V 1 base and J 6 bases, and their ends lie 10 bases apart. Taken from cysteine to phenylalanine, the CDR3 has 13 residues. The kept DNA is CDR3 alone, 39 bases in frame from the first base. The germline V gene (reference sequence) gives CDR1 as LNHDA and CDR2 as SQIVND. The rearranged chain carries TRBV19 and TRBJ2-7; the D gene is unclear. The sequenced sample was blood. The sequence came from a young man in good health. The CDR3 region has the sequence CASSIGVAAEQYF. The sequence in DNA is TGTGCCAGTAGTATAGGAGTTGCGGCCGAGCAGTACTTC.